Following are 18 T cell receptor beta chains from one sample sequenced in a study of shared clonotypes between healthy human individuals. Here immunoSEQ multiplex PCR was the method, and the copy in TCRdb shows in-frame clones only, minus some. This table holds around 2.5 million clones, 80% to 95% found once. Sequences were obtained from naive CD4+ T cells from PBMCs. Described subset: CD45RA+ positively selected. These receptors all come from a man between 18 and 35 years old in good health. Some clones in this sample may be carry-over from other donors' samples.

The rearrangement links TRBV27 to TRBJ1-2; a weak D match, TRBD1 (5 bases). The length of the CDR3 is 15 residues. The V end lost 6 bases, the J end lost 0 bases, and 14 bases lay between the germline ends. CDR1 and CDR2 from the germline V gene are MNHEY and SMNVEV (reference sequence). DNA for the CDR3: TGTGCCAGCAGGCCCCTAGGACAAGCTAACTATGGCTACACCTTC. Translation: CASRPLGQANYGYTF.

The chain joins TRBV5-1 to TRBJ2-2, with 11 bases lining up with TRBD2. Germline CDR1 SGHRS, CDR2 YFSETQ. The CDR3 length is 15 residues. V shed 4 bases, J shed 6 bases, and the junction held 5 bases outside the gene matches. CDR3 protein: CASSPTSGSAGELFF. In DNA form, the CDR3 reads TGCGCCAGCAGCCCCACTAGCGGGAGCGCCGGGGAGCTGTTTTTT.

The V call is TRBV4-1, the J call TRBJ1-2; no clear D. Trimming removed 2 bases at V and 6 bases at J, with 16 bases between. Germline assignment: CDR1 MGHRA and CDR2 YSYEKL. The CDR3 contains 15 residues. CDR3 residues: CASSQTGQRGHGYTF. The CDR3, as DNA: TGCGCCAGCAGCCAAACGGGCCAGAGAGGACATGGCTACACCTTC.

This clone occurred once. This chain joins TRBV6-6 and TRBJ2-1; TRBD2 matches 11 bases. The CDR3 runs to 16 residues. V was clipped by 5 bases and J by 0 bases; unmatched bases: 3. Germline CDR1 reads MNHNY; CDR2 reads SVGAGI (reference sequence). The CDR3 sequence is CASSQGTSGSYNEQFF. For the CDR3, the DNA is TGTGCCAGCAGTCAGGGGACTAGCGGCTCCTACAATGAGCAGTTCTTC.

CDR3 bases: TGTGCCAGCAGCCCCTCTTTTGCAGGCACCGGGGAGCTGTTTTTT. Translated, it gives CASSPSFAGTGELFF. This chain joins TRBV9 and TRBJ2-2, with D unresolved. Trimming left V 4 bases short and J 4 bases short, with 14 bases between. CDR3 length equals 15 residues. Per germline, CDR1 SGDLS and CDR2 YYNGEE.

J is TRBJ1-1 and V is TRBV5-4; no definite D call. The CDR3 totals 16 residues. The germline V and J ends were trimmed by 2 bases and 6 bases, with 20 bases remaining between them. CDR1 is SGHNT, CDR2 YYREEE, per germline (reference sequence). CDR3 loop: CASSFLDAGLAAEAFF. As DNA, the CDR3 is TGTGCCAGCAGCTTCTTAGATGCCGGGCTGGCCGCTGAAGCTTTCTTT. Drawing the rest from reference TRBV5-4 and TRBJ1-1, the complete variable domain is ETGVTQSPTHLIKTRGQQVTLRCSSQSGHNTVSWYQQALGQGPQFIFQYYREEENGRGNFPPRFSGLQFPNYSSELNVNALELDDSALYLCASSFLDAGLAAEAFFGQGTRLTVV.

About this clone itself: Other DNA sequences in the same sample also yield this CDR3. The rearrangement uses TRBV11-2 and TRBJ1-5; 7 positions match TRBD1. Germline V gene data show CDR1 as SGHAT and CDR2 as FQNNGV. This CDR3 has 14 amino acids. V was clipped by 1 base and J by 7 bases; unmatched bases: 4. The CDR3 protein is CASSLGGGGQPQHF. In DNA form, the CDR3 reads TGTGCCAGCAGCTTAGGAGGGGGCGGGCAGCCCCAGCATTTT.

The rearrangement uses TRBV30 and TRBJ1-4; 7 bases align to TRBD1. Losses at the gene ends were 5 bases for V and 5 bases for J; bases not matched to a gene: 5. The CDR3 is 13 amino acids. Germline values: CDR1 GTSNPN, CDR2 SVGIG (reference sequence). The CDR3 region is CAWGGDRNEKLFF. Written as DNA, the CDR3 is TGTGCCTGGGGGGGGGACAGAAATGAAAAACTGTTTTTT.

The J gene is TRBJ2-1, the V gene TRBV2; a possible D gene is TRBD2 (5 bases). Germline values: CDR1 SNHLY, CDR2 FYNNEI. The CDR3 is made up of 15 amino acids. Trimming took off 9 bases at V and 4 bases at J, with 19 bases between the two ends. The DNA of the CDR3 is TGTGCCAGGGAGGCCCATACTGAGGGTTACAATGAGCAGTTCTTC. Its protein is CAREAHTEGYNEQFF.

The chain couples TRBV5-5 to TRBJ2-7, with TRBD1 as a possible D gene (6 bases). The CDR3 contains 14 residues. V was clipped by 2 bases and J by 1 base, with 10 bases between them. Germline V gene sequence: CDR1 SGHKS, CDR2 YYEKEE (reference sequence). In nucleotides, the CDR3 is TGTGCCAGCAGCTTACAGGGACCATCCTACGAGCAGTACTTC. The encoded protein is CASSLQGPSYEQYF.

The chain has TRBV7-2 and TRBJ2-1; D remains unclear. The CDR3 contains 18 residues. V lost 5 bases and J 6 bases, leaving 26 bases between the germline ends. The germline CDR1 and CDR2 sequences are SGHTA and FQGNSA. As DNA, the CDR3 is TGTGCCAGCAGCCCCTACCCCCGGGCCCAATTAAGAGGCAATGAGCAGTTCTTC. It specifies CASSPYPRAQLRGNEQFF.

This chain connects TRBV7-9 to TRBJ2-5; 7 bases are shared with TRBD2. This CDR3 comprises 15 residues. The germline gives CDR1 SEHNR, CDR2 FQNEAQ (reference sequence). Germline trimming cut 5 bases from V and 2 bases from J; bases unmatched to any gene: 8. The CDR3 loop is CASSLTAGGQETQYF. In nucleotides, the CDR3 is TGTGCCAGCAGCCTTACAGCCGGGGGGCAAGAGACCCAGTACTTC.

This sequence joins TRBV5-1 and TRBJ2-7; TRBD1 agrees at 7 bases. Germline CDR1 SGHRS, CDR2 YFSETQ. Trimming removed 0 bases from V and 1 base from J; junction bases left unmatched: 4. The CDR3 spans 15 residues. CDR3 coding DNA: TGCGCCAGCAGCTTGGCGGGGACAGAATCCTACGAGCAGTACTTC. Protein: CASSLAGTESYEQYF. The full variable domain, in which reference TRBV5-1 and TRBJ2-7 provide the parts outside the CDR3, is KAGVTQTPRYLIKTRGQQVTLSCSPISGHRSVSWYQQTPGQGLQFLFEYFSETQRNKGNFPGRFSGRQFSNSRSEMNVSTLELGDSALYLCASSLAGTESYEQYFGPGTRLTVT.

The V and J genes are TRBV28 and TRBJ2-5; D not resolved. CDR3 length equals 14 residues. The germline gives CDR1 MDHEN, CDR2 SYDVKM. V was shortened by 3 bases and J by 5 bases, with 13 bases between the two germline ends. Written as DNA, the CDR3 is TGTGCCAGCAGTTTCCCCCCAGCCGCGGAGACCCAGTACTTC. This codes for CASSFPPAAETQYF.

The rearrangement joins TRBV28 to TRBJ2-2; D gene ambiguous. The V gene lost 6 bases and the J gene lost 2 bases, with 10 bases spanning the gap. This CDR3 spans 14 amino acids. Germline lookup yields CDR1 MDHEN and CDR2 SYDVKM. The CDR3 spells CASRWAGNTGELFF. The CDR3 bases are TGTGCCAGCAGGTGGGCAGGCAACACCGGGGAGCTGTTTTTT.

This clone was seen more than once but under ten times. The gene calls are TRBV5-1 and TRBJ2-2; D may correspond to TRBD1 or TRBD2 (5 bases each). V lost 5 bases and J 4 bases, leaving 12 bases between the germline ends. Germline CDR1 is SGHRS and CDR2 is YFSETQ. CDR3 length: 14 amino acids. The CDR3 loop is CASSGTVSTGELFF. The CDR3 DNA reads TGCGCCAGCAGTGGGACCGTAAGCACCGGGGAGCTGTTTTTT.

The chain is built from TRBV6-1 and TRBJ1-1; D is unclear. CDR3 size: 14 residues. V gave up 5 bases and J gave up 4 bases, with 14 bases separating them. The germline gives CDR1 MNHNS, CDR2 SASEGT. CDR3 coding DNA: TGTGCCAGCAGTCCGTGGCCTATCGGCACTGAAGCTTTCTTT. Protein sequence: CASSPWPIGTEAFF.

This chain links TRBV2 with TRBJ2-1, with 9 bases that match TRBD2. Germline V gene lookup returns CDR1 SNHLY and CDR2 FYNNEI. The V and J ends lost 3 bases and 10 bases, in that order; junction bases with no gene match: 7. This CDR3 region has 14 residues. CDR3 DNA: TGTGCCAGCAGTGATATAGCGGGAGTCGGCGAGCAGTTCTTC. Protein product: CASSDIAGVGEQFF. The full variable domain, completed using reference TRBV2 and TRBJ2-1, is EPEVTQTPSHQVTQMGQEVILRCVPISNHLYFYWYRQILGQKVEFLVSFYNNEISEKSEIFDDQFSVERPDGSNFTLKIRSTKLEDSAMYFCASSDIAGVGEQFFGPGTRLTVL.